The TCR beta chain described here comes from a study of T cell responses to AZD1222 COVID-19 vaccine. In the study overall: Pooling of second doses given at about 4 or about 12 weeks was done. General study points: Reports say nearly half of spike-specific TCRs go after unmutated variant regions. Sampling that yielded the repertoires occurred only after the peak T cell response. Most donors were white British, females outnumbered males, and clonal diversity was possibly underestimated.

Only in-frame clones appear in the TCRdb table, and some are missing; sequencing was by immunoSEQ multiplex PCR. The top ten clones hold less than 4.5% of a sample with about 120,000 clones, approximately 89% of them seen once. Regarding this clone: As yet, its antigen is unknown.

Here the sequenced sample was peripheral blood, taken on day 0 of AZD1222 vaccination. The source of this sequence is an adult in good health.

The CDR3 DNA sequence: TGTGCCAGTAGGGTCTGGGGTGGCAATCAGCCCCAGCATTTT. Its protein is CASRVWGGNQPQHF. The rearrangement joins TRBV19 to TRBJ1-5; D unresolved. Germline CDR1 is LNHDA and CDR2 is SQIVND (reference sequence). The CDR3 runs 14 residues. Trimming stripped 6 bases from V and 2 bases from J, with 11 bases between.